The 6 T cell receptor beta chains reported below all come from one sample, sequenced in a study of CD8 T cells in Susac syndrome (dated by TCRdb to the late 2010s). The method behind the library was the immunoSEQ multiplex PCR assay. RNA was extracted using the RNeasy kit, and about 0.45 to 1 ug of the RNA was reverse transcribed with random hexamers. Using fastp trimming at Q25 and MiXCR clonotype assembly, TCRdb reanalyzed the public sequencing data and kept in-frame beta chains. Rows merge per CDR3 protein into single entries with the most common DNA and genes. The sample yields around 130,000 distinct CDR3 sequences; 85% to 95% were counted once. The ten largest clones add up to around 0.11% of the sample. Sequencing input: CD4+ T cells from PBMCs. The receptors were gathered from a human donor with multiple sclerosis.

The count of this clonotype is one. The genes are TRBV29-1 and TRBJ2-7, with D tentatively TRBD1 (5 bases). V was cut by 7 bases and J by 6 bases, with 13 bases left in between. The CDR3 covers 11 residues. CDR1 and CDR2 (germline): SQVTM, ANQGSEA. The CDR3 region is CSAKKGFEQYF. The CDR3 DNA is TGCAGCGCCAAAAAGGGGTTCGAGCAGTACTTC.

This chain links TRBV5-4 with TRBJ2-3; a possible D gene is TRBD1 (6 bases). CDR3 size: 15 residues. Germline-derived CDR1 and CDR2 are SGHNT and YYREEE (reference sequence). V lost 3 bases, J lost 0 bases, and 11 bases lay in between. CDR3 amino acids: CASSSGTSSTDTQYF. The DNA for the CDR3 is TGTGCCAGCAGCTCGGGGACATCTAGCACAGATACGCAGTATTTT.

In this sample, this clonotype turned up once. The rearrangement links TRBV5-1 to TRBJ2-7, with 8 bases matching TRBD1. Germline assignment: CDR1 SGHRS and CDR2 YFSETQ. The J segment lost 6 bases and the V segment lost 4 bases, leaving 6 bases of the junction unmatched. The CDR3 loop spans 13 amino acids. CDR3 protein: CASSQGATGEQYF. CDR3 nucleotides: TGCGCCAGCAGCCAGGGGGCGACGGGCGAGCAGTACTTC.

The chain has TRBV7-2 and TRBJ2-7; the D gene could be TRBD1 or TRBD2 (5 bases each). Germline-derived CDR1 and CDR2 are SGHTA and FQGNSA. Trimming stripped 7 bases from V and 2 bases from J, with 21 bases between. The CDR3 is 16 amino acids. The CDR3 nucleotides read TGTGCCAGCACTAATTTGGGGCACGGGAAGACCTACGAGCAGTACTTC. This sequence encodes CASTNLGHGKTYEQYF.

This rearrangement joins TRBV3-1 to TRBJ1-2, with 7 nucleotides matching TRBD1. This CDR3 contains 14 residues. V dropped 2 bases and J dropped 11; count of bases not matched to a gene: 11. CDR1 is LGHDT and CDR2 is YNNKEL in the germline V gene (reference sequence). The CDR3 spells CASSQSPTGTVYTF. CDR3 nucleotides: TGTGCCAGCAGCCAATCCCCAACTGGGACAGTTTACACCTTC.

This rearrangement joins TRBV19 to TRBJ1-2; TRBD1 matches at 7 bases. The CDR3 length is 13 residues. V dropped 2 bases and J dropped 4; count of bases not matched to a gene: 1. CDR1 is LNHDA and CDR2 is SQIVND in the germline V gene (reference sequence). For the CDR3, the DNA is TGTGCCAGTAGTATAAGGGGGCCCTATGGCTACACCTTC. It yields the protein CASSIRGPYGYTF.